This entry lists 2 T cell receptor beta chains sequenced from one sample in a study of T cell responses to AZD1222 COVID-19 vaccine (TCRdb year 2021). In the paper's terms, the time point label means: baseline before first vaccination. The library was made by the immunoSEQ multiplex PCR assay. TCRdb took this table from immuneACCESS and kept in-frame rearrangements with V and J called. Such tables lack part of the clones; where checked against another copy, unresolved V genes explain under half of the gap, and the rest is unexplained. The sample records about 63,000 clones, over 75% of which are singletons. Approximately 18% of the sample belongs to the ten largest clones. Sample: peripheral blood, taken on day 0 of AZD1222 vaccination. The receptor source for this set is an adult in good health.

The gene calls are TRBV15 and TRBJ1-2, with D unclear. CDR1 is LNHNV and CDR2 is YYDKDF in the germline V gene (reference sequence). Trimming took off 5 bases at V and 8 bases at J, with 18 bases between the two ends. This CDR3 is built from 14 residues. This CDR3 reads CATSGRTTGKGYTF. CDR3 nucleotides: TGTGCCACCAGCGGGAGGACGACGGGTAAGGGCTACACCTTC. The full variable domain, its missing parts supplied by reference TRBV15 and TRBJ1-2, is DAMVIQNPRYQVTQFGKPVTLSCSQTLNHNVMYWYQQKSSQAPKLLFHYYDKDFNNEADTPDNFQSRRPNTSFCFLDIRSPGLGDTAMYLCATSGRTTGKGYTFGSGTRLTVV.

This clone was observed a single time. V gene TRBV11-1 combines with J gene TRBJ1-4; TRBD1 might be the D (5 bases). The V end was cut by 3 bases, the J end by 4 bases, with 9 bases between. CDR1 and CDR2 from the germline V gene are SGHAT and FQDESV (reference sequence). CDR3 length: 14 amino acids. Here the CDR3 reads CASSLGTFNEKLFF. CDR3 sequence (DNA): TGTGCCAGCAGCTTGGGGACGTTTAATGAAAAACTGTTTTTT.